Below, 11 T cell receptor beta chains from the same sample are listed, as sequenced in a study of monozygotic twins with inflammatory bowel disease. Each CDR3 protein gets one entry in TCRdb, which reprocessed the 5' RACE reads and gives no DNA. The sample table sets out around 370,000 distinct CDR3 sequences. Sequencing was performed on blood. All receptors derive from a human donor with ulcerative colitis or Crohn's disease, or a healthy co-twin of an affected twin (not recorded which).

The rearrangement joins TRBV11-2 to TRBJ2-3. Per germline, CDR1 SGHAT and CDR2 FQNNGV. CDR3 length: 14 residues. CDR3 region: CASSMGWGTDTQYF. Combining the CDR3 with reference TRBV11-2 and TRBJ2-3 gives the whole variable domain EAGVAQSPRYKIIEKRQSVAFWCNPISGHATLYWYQQILGQGPKLLIQFQNNGVVDDSQLPKDRFSAERLKGVDSTLKIQPAKLEDSAVYLCASSMGWGTDTQYFGPGTRLTVL.

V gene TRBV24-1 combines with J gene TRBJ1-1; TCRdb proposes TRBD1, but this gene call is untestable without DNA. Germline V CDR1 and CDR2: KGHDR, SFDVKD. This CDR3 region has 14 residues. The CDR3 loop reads CATSDPGRRGEAFF.

CDR3 loop: CASSQDQDSLRYF. This chain links TRBV4-3 with TRBJ2-4; TCRdb reports TRBD1, a call that lacks DNA to check it against. The CDR3 length is 13 residues. Germline V gene sequence: CDR1 LGHNA, CDR2 YSLEER.

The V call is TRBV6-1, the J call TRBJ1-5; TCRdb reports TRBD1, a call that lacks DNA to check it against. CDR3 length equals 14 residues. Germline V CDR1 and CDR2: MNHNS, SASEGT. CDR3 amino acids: CASGNGQGNQPQHF.

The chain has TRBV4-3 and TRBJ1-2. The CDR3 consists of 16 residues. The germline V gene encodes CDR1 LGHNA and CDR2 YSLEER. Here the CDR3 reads CASSSQAPGDGYGYTF.

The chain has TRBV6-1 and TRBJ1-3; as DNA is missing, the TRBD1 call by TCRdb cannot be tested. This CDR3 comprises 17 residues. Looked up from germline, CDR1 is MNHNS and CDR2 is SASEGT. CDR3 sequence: CASSERDRPSSGNTIYF.

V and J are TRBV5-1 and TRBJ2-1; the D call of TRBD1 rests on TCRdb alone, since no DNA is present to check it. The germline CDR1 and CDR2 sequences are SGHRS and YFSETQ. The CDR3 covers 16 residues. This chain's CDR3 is CASSPGTGPTYNEQFF.

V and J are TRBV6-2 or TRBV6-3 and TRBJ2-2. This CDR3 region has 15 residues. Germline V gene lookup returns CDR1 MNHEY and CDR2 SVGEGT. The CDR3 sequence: CASSFLVVSVGELFF.

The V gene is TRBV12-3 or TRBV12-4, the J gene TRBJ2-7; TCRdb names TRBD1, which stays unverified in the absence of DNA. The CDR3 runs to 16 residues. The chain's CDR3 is CASSLTPDSISYEQYF.

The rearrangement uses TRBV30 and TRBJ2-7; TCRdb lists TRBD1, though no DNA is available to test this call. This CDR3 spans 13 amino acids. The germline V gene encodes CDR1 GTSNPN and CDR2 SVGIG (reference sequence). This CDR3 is CAWTRDKTYEQYF.

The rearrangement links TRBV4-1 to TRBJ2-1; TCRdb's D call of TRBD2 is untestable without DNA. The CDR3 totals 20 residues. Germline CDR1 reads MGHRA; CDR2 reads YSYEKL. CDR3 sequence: CASSQIGAFITRGGDNEQFF.